These T cell receptor beta chains were read from a single sample in a study of cytomegalovirus exposure and HLA in healthy donors. Clones were sequenced by immunoSEQ multiplex PCR, and TCRdb holds only the in-frame ones, with some missing. This sample has over 150,000 clones; around 77% occur once, and the top ten carry less than 3.5%. Sequencing used PBMCs. These receptors came from a woman aged 25 to 39 in good health and CMV-seronegative. Both conserved end residues are part of each CDR3. D genes are given only for firm matches. The size entry is marked missing in some rows and otherwise reads once, few, many or a size class.

-	-	11	TRBV2	TRBJ1-2	CASRGDYGYTF	TGTGCCAGCAGAGGGGACTATGGCTACACCTTC
TRBD2	-	19	TRBV4-2	TRBJ2-3	CASSQDLASAGGFTDTQYF	TGTGCCAGCAGCCAAGATCTCGCTTCAGCGGGGGGGTTCACAGATACGCAGTATTTT
-	once	14	TRBV7-3	TRBJ2-3	CASSPGTATDTQYF	TGTGCCAGCAGCCCGGGGACTGCCACAGATACGCAGTATTTT
-	-	18	TRBV4-2	TRBJ2-2	CASSQDPPGPRAVGELFF	TGTGCCAGCAGCCAAGATCCACCCGGGCCGCGGGCCGTCGGGGAGCTGTTTTTT
-	-	16	TRBV7-9	TRBJ2-3	CASSLGAAPSTDTQYF	TGTGCCAGCAGCTTAGGTGCGGCCCCTAGCACAGATACGCAGTATTTT
-	-	15	TRBV4-1	TRBJ1-1	CASSHRDNTNTEAFF	TGCGCCAGCAGCCACCGGGACAATACGAACACTGAAGCTTTCTTT
-	-	17	TRBV9	TRBJ1-6	CASSTRSGSWYNSPLHF	TGTGCCAGCAGCACCCGATCAGGGTCCTGGTATAATTCACCCCTCCACTTT
TRBD1	-	14	TRBV5-5	TRBJ2-2	CASSARTGTGELFF	TGTGCCAGCAGCGCCCGGACAGGGACCGGGGAGCTGTTTTTT
TRBD2	-	14	TRBV6-5	TRBJ2-7	CASSLSGSNHEQYF	TGTGCCAGCAGTTTAAGCGGGAGCAACCACGAGCAGTACTTC
TRBD2	-	21	TRBV5-1	TRBJ2-3	CASSSPGLAGGIEIGTDTQYF	TGCGCCAGCAGCTCACCGGGACTAGCGGGAGGGATAGAAATCGGCACAGATACGCAGTATTTT
-	-	14	TRBV5-6	TRBJ1-2	CASSFPEQNYGYTF	TGTGCCAGCAGCTTCCCCGAACAAAACTATGGCTACACCTTC
TRBD2	-	14	TRBV5-1	TRBJ2-1	CASSWAGGRNEQFF	TGCGCCAGCAGCTGGGCGGGAGGACGAAATGAGCAGTTCTTC
-	-	12	TRBV18	TRBJ1-1	CASSPGNTEAFF	TGTGCCAGCTCACCCGGGAACACTGAAGCTTTCTTT
TRBD1	-	14	TRBV27	TRBJ1-1	CASSLGQENTEAFF	TGTGCCAGCAGTTTGGGACAGGAGAACACTGAAGCTTTCTTT
-	-	12	TRBV5-1	TRBJ2-3	CASSPSTDTQYF	TGCGCCAGCAGCCCCTCCACAGATACGCAGTATTTT
-	-	15	TRBV7-6	TRBJ1-4	CASSSLQGGSEKLFF	TGTGCCAGCAGCTCCCTACAGGGTGGCAGTGAAAAACTGTTTTTT
-	-	15	TRBV6-1	TRBJ2-7	CASSAHTAPTFGQYF	TGTGCCAGCAGTGCCCATACAGCACCAACTTTTGGGCAGTACTTC
-	-	13	TRBV7-8	TRBJ1-6	CASSLASHFTLHF	TGTGCCAGCAGCTTAGCGTCGCACTTCACCCTCCACTTT
TRBD1	-	14	TRBV6-6	TRBJ1-1	CASSYQLADRGAFF	TGTGCCAGCAGTTACCAACTGGCGGACAGGGGAGCTTTCTTT
-	-	15	TRBV7-9	TRBJ1-5	CSSSLAGQVNQPQHF	TGTTCCAGCAGCTTAGCGGGGCAGGTCAATCAGCCCCAGCATTTT
TRBD2	-	16	TRBV9	TRBJ2-1	CASSPSSGSMYNEQFF	TGTGCCAGCAGCCCCAGTAGCGGGAGTATGTACAATGAGCAGTTCTTC
TRBD1	-	14	TRBV2	TRBJ1-5	CASQGAGSGQPQHF	TGTGCCAGCCAGGGGGCGGGTTCTGGTCAGCCCCAGCATTTT
TRBD1	-	15	TRBV4-1	TRBJ1-2	CASSRGADRSYGYTF	TGCGCCAGCAGCCGTGGGGCGGACAGGTCTTATGGCTACACCTTC